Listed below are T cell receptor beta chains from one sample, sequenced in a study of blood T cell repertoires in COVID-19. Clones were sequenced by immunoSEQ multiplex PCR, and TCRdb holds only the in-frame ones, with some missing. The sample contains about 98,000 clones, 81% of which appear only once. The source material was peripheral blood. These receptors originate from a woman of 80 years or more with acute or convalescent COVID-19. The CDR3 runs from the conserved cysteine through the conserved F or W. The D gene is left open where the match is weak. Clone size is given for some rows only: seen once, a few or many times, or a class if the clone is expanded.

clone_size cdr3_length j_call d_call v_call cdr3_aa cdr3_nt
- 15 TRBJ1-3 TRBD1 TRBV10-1 CAPRGDREGGNTIYF TGCGCCCCCAGGGGGGACAGGGAAGGTGGAAACACCATATATTTT
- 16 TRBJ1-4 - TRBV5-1 CASSPKSGLSNEKLFF TGCGCCAGCAGCCCCAAAAGCGGGCTTTCTAATGAAAAACTGTTTTTT
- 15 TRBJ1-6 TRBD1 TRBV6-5 CASGDRASYNSPLHF TGTGCCAGCGGGGACAGGGCCTCCTATAATTCACCCCTCCACTTT
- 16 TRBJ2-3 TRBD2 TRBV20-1 CSASPRLAGDPDTQYF TGCAGTGCTAGTCCCCGACTAGCGGGGGACCCAGATACGCAGTATTTT
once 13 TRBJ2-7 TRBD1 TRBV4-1 CASSRTGSYEQYF TGCGCCAGCAGCCGGACAGGGTCCTACGAGCAGTACTTC
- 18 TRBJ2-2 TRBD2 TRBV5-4 CASSPKGPSGGNTGELFF TGTGCCAGCAGCCCGAAGGGGCCTAGCGGGGGGAACACCGGGGAGCTGTTTTTT
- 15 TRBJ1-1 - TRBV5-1 CASSLEVGGNTEAFF TGCGCCAGCAGCTTGGAGGTCGGGGGGAACACTGAAGCTTTCTTT
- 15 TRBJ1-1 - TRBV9 CASSVAGETAIEAFF TGTGCCAGCAGCGTAGCTGGGGAGACTGCGATTGAAGCTTTCTTT
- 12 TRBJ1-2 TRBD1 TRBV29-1 CSVKQGDYGYTF TGCAGCGTTAAACAGGGGGACTATGGCTACACCTTC
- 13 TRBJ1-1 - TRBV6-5 CASAVGGNTEAFF TGTGCCAGCGCTGTCGGGGGGAACACTGAAGCTTTCTTT
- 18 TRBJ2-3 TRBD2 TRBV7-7 CASSTPRGGGPSTDTQYF TGTGCCAGCAGCACCCCCAGGGGCGGGGGGCCTAGCACAGATACGCAGTATTTT
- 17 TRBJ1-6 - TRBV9 CASSSTGGGSYNSPLHF TGTGCCAGCAGCTCGACGGGGGGGGGCTCCTATAATTCACCCCTCCACTTT
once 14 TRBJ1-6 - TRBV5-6 CASSLDTYNSPLHF TGTGCCAGCAGCTTGGACACCTATAATTCACCCCTCCACTTT
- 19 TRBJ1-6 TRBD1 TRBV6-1 CASSEFGQGAGSYNSPLHF TGTGCCAGCAGTGAATTTGGGCAGGGGGCTGGCTCCTATAATTCACCCCTCCACTTT
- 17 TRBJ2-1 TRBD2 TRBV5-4 CASSPGTSGGHYNEQFF TGTGCCAGCAGCCCCGGGACTAGCGGGGGCCATTACAATGAGCAGTTCTTC
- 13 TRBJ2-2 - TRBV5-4 CASSLDSTGELFF TGTGCCAGCAGCTTGGACAGTACCGGGGAGCTGTTTTTT
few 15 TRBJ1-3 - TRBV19 CASSAFNRDGNTIYF TGTGCCAGTAGTGCGTTTAACAGGGATGGAAACACCATATATTTT
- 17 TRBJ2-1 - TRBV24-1 CATSDTRAGAAYNEQFF TGTGCCACCAGTGATACGAGGGCAGGGGCAGCCTACAATGAGCAGTTCTTC
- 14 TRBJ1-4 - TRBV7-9 CASSPSGGGEKLFF TGTGCCAGCAGCCCCTCTGGGGGCGGCGAAAAACTGTTTTTT
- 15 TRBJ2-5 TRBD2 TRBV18 CASSPPSAGDETQYF TGTGCCAGCTCACCCCCTTCGGCGGGGGACGAGACCCAGTACTTC
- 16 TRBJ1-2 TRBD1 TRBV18 CASSPPSRGLDYGYTF TGTGCCAGCTCACCACCTTCCAGGGGGCTTGACTATGGCTACACCTTC
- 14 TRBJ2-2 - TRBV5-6 CASSLQWNTGELFF TGTGCCAGCAGCTTGCAGTGGAACACCGGGGAGCTGTTTTTT
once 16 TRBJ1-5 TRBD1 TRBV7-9 CASSSGQPNSNQPQHF TGTGCCAGCAGCTCGGGACAGCCCAATAGCAATCAGCCCCAGCATTTT
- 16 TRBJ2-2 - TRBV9 CASSFGGRGNTGELFF TGTGCCAGCAGCTTCGGAGGACGGGGGAACACCGGGGAGCTGTTTTTT
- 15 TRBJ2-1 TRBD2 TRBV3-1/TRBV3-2 CASSRRSGDYNEQFF TGTGCCAGCAGCCGACGAAGCGGGGACTACAATGAGCAGTTCTTC
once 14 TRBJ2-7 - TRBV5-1 CASSLEEGPYEQYF TGCGCCAGCAGCTTGGAGGAGGGTCCCTACGAGCAGTACTTC
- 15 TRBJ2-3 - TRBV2 CASNGGLIGTDTQYF TGTGCCAGCAACGGGGGTTTGATTGGCACAGATACGCAGTATTTT
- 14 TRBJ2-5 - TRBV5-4 CASSLDGLKETQYF TGTGCCAGCAGCTTGGACGGTCTGAAGGAGACCCAGTACTTC
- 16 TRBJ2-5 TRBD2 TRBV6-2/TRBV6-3 CASSYERGTLQETQYF TGTGCCAGCAGTTACGAGCGGGGGACCTTACAAGAGACCCAGTACTTC
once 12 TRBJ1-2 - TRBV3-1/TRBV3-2 CASSRSIGGYTF TGTGCCAGCAGCCGAAGCATCGGTGGCTACACCTTC
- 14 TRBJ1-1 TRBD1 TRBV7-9 CASSTQGAGTEAFF TGTGCCAGCAGCACACAGGGGGCAGGCACTGAAGCTTTCTTT
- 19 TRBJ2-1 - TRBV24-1 CATSESGDWVGYGYNEQFF TGTGCCACCAGTGAGTCCGGAGACTGGGTTGGTTACGGCTACAATGAGCAGTTCTTC
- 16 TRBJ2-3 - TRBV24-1 CATSDTSGFLTDTQYF TGTGCCACCAGTGACACTTCAGGTTTCCTCACAGATACGCAGTATTTT
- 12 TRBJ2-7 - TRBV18 CASSPSSYEQYF TGTGCCAGCTCACCGAGCTCCTACGAGCAGTACTTC
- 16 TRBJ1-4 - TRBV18 CASSPRAADPNEKLFF TGTGCCAGCTCACCACGGGCAGCAGATCCTAATGAAAAACTGTTTTTT
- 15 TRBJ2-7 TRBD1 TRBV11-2 CASSPGQASSYEQYF TGTGCCAGCAGCCCCGGACAGGCGAGCTCCTACGAGCAGTACTTC
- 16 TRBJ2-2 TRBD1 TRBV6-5 CASSYYGTGHGGELFF TGTGCCAGCAGTTACTACGGGACAGGGCACGGCGGGGAGCTGTTTTTT
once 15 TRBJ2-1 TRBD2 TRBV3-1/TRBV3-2 CASSPGLAGFNEQFF TGTGCCAGCAGCCCGGGACTAGCGGGGTTCAATGAGCAGTTCTTC
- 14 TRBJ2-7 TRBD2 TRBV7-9 CASKPGLELAEQYF TGTGCCAGCAAACCGGGACTAGAGTTGGCCGAGCAGTACTTC
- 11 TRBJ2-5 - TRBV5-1 CASRREETQYF TGCGCCAGCAGAAGAGAAGAGACCCAGTACTTC
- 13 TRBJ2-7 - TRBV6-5 CANRAEDRYEQYF TGTGCCAATCGGGCGGAGGACCGTTACGAGCAGTACTTC
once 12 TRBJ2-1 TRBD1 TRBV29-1 CSAGQAYNEQFF TGCAGCGCGGGACAGGCGTACAATGAGCAGTTCTTC
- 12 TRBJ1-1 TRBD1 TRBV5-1 CASSWTGTEAFF TGCGCCAGCAGCTGGACAGGGACTGAAGCTTTCTTT
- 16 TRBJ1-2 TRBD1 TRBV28 CASSLSSGQANYGYTF TGTGCCAGCAGTTTAAGCTCCGGACAGGCTAACTATGGCTACACCTTC
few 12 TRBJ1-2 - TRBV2 CASRAGNYGYTF TGTGCCAGCAGGGCAGGGAACTATGGCTACACCTTC
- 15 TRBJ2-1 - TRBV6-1 CASSEGQGRSVEQFF TGTGCCAGCAGTGAAGGGCAGGGGCGCTCTGTTGAGCAGTTCTTC
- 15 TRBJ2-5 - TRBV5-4 CASSLGAPHQETQYF TGTGCCAGCAGCTTGGGAGCTCCTCACCAAGAGACCCAGTACTTC
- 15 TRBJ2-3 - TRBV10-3 CAISEGGARADTQYF TGTGCCATCAGTGAGGGGGGGGCGAGGGCAGATACGCAGTATTTT
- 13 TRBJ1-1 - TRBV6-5 CATKGGRDTEAFF TGTGCCACTAAAGGGGGGAGGGACACTGAAGCTTTCTTT
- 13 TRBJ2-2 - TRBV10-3 CATRSGTTGELFF TGTGCCACCAGGTCGGGAACCACCGGGGAGCTGTTTTTT